These T cell receptor beta chains were read from a single sample in a study of a mutant IDH1 vaccine in newly diagnosed glioma. This table comes from immunoSEQ multiplex PCR, and its TCRdb copy is limited to in-frame clones, with some not included. Here the sample spans some 80,000 clones, approximately 85% being singletons. These receptors lack a known antigen. Source: PBMCs, taken from a glioma patient whose treatment included an IDH1 peptide vaccine. The receptors stem from a woman in her forties or fifties with glioma. CDR3s include the opening cysteine and the closing phenylalanine or tryptophan. A D gene is named only where the DNA matches it firmly. Clone size appears in some rows only: once, few, many, or a class for an expanded clone.

d_gene | abundance | j_gene | v_gene | CDR3nt | CDR3aa
TRBD1 | NA | TRBJ2-5 | TRBV28 | TGTGCCAGCAGTTTAGCGGGACAGGGGTACCAAGAGACCCAGTACTTC | CASSLAGQGYQETQYF
TRBD2 | NA | TRBJ2-2 | TRBV18 | TGTGCCAGCTCACCGAGCGGGAGGGCCGGGGAGCTGTTTTTT | CASSPSGRAGELFF
NA | NA | TRBJ1-1 | TRBV28 | TGTGCCAGCAGCCTGGACAGATGGACTGAAGCTTTCTTT | CASSLDRWTEAFF
NA | NA | TRBJ2-1 | TRBV28 | TGTGCCAGCAGTTTAACTGACAATGAGCAGTTCTTC | CASSLTDNEQFF
NA | once | TRBJ1-6 | TRBV5-5 | TGTGCCAGCAGCTTGCTCCTTAATAATTCACCCCTCCACTTT | CASSLLLNNSPLHF
NA | NA | TRBJ1-3 | TRBV29-1 | TGCAGCGTGGCGGGTACTGTCGCCTCTGGAAACACCATATATTTT | CSVAGTVASGNTIYF
NA | NA | TRBJ2-2 | TRBV5-4 | TGTGCCAGCAGCTTGGATAGGGGGGTGAACACCGGGGAGCTGTTTTTT | CASSLDRGVNTGELFF
NA | NA | TRBJ2-7 | TRBV10-3 | TGTGCCATCAGTTCCCTGGAGGGGGGCAAAGAGCAGTACTTC | CAISSLEGGKEQYF
NA | NA | TRBJ1-2 | TRBV30 | TGTGCCTGGAGTTCGGCTAGGTCGTATGGCTACACCTTC | CAWSSARSYGYTF
NA | few | TRBJ1-5 | TRBV6-6 | TGTGCCAGCAGTTACGCGGGTGAGGGCAATCAGCCCCAGCATTTT | CASSYAGEGNQPQHF
NA | NA | TRBJ1-2 | TRBV20-1 | TGCAGTGCTAGAGGCCTGGGCGGCTACACCTTC | CSARGLGGYTF
NA | NA | TRBJ1-1 | TRBV28 | TGTGCCAGCAGTCCCGGACATTCTGTGGGGAACACTGAAGCTTTCTTT | CASSPGHSVGNTEAFF
NA | few | TRBJ1-2 | TRBV6-1 | TGTGCCAGCACCGGACAACCTATCTATGGCTACACCTTC | CASTGQPIYGYTF
TRBD2 | once | TRBJ2-3 | TRBV11-3 | TGTGCCAGCAGCTCACCGGGCCTAGCGGGAGTAGAGGCAGATACGCAGTATTTT | CASSSPGLAGVEADTQYF
TRBD2 | NA | TRBJ2-1 | TRBV11-2 | TGTGCCAGCAGCTTAGGACTAGCGGCATACAATGAGCAGTTCTTC | CASSLGLAAYNEQFF
TRBD2 | NA | TRBJ2-3 | TRBV10-3 | TGTGCCATCAGTGAGGCCCGACTAGCGGGCACAGATACGCAGTATTTT | CAISEARLAGTDTQYF
TRBD2 | NA | TRBJ2-1 | TRBV5-4 | TGTGCCAGCAGCTCCGCTAGCGGGAGGTTCGACAATGAGCAGTTCTTC | CASSSASGRFDNEQFF
NA | NA | TRBJ2-1 | TRBV5-8 | TGTGCCAGCACCTTACGTACGGCTAGGAATGAGCAGTTCTTC | CASTLRTARNEQFF
TRBD1 | NA | TRBJ1-5 | TRBV5-1 | TGCGCCAGCAGCCCGACAGGGAGCAATCAGCCCCAGCATTTT | CASSPTGSNQPQHF
TRBD1 | NA | TRBJ1-1 | TRBV5-1 | TGCGCCAGCAGCGCCCCGGACAGGGGAACTGAAGCTTTCTTT | CASSAPDRGTEAFF
NA | NA | TRBJ1-5 | TRBV6-5 | TGTGCCAGCAGCCGGGCCCCGAGTCAGCCCCAGCATTTT | CASSRAPSQPQHF
TRBD1 | NA | TRBJ1-5 | TRBV6-5 | TGTGCCAGCAGTCGGACAGGTTATAGCAATCAGCCCCAGCATTTT | CASSRTGYSNQPQHF
NA | once | TRBJ1-2 | TRBV14 | TGTGCCAGCAGCCCCCGCGTAACAGAAGGCTACACCTTC | CASSPRVTEGYTF
TRBD1 | NA | TRBJ1-1 | TRBV7-8 | TGTGCCAGCAGCTCACCGGGACAGGGAGGTACTGAAGCTTTCTTT | CASSSPGQGGTEAFF
TRBD2 | NA | TRBJ2-1 | TRBV19 | TGTGCCAGTAGTATCTCCGGACTAGCGGGAGGATCCTACAATGAGCAGTTCTTC | CASSISGLAGGSYNEQFF
NA | NA | TRBJ1-6 | TRBV2 | TGTGCCAGCACTAACGGGGGGCCGTTTTCACCCCTCCACTTT | CASTNGGPFSPLHF
TRBD2 | NA | TRBJ2-1 | TRBV27 | TGTGCCAGCAGTTTATCGTCTAGCGGGAGCGGGCAGTTCTTC | CASSLSSSGSGQFF
TRBD2 | NA | TRBJ2-1 | TRBV7-3 | TGTGCCAGCAGCTTAAACGGGAGGGGCGTCAATGAGCAGTTCTTC | CASSLNGRGVNEQFF
NA | NA | TRBJ2-1 | TRBV9 | TGTGCCAGCAGCGTCCCTATGAGAAGCACCCACAATGAGCAGTTCTTC | CASSVPMRSTHNEQFF
TRBD1 | NA | TRBJ1-1 | TRBV11-2 | TGTGCCAGCAGCTCCGCATACAGGGGTTCCACTGAAGCTTTCTTT | CASSSAYRGSTEAFF
NA | once | TRBJ2-7 | TRBV25-1 | TGTGCCAGCATGGGGGGGCCCTACGAGCAGTACTTC | CASMGGPYEQYF